A single sample gave rise to the 13 T cell receptor beta chains below, sequenced in a study of blood T cell repertoires in COVID-19. The table came from immunoSEQ multiplex PCR; TCRdb's copy has only in-frame clones and leaves some out. Here the sample spans under 95,000 clones, approximately 85% being singletons. The sample was peripheral blood. The receptors were gathered from an elderly woman with COVID-19, enrolled during active disease.

The genes are TRBV19 and TRBJ2-3, with 7 bases matching TRBD1. The V gene end was trimmed by 5 bases and the J gene end by 4 bases; junction bases not matched to a gene: 6. Germline assignment: CDR1 LNHDA and CDR2 SQIVND (reference sequence). The CDR3 length is 14 residues. The CDR3 region is CASSQGGRADTQYF. CDR3 nucleotides: TGTGCCAGTAGTCAAGGGGGCAGGGCAGATACGCAGTATTTT.

This clone was found once. The rearrangement links TRBV18 to TRBJ2-2, with 8 bases that match TRBD1. Trimming at V came to 2 bases and at J to 4 bases, leaving 9 bases not matched to a gene. Germline CDR1 KGHSH, CDR2 LQKENI. This CDR3 comprises 17 residues. The CDR3 spells CASSPSRTGLGTGELFF. In DNA, the CDR3 is TGTGCCAGCTCACCATCTCGGACAGGGTTGGGCACCGGGGAGCTGTTTTTT.

The genes are TRBV7-9 and TRBJ2-2; D remains unclear. The CDR3 has 11 amino acids. V lost 6 bases and J 5 bases, leaving 4 bases between the germline ends. Germline V lookup: CDR1 SEHNR, CDR2 FQNEAQ (reference sequence). This chain's CDR3 is CASSSTGELFF. In nucleotides, the CDR3 is TGTGCCAGCAGTTCTACCGGGGAGCTGTTTTTT.

V usage is TRBV6-5 and J usage is TRBJ2-1; 7 nucleotides agree with TRBD1. The CDR3 totals 13 residues. V trimming: 7 bases; J trimming: 8 bases; junction bases outside the gene matches: 8. Germline loops: CDR1 MNHEY, CDR2 SVGAGI. CDR3 bases: TGTGCCAGCACTTCGACAGGGACGGATGAGCAGTTCTTC. Residues: CASTSTGTDEQFF.

This chain uses TRBV24-1 with TRBJ1-2; D is unresolved. This CDR3 has 13 amino acids. The V gene's germline CDR1 is KGHDR and CDR2 SFDVKD. Trimming took 6 bases from V and 8 from J, leaving 15 bases between them. The CDR3 sequence is CATSSSRSSGYTF. The DNA for the CDR3 is TGTGCCACCAGTTCGAGTCGGAGTTCCGGCTACACCTTC.

V is TRBV18 and J is TRBJ2-1; D is ambiguous. The CDR3 sequence is 12 residues long. In germline, CDR1 is KGHSH, CDR2 LQKENI. The V gene lost 3 bases and the J gene lost 4 bases, with 4 bases spanning the gap. The CDR3 coding sequence is TGTGCCAGCTCACCCCTGTACAATGAGCAGTTCTTC. This gives the protein CASSPLYNEQFF.

This chain connects TRBV7-2 to TRBJ2-1; tentative D call: TRBD2 (7 bases). This CDR3 spans 15 amino acids. The V gene lost 4 bases and the J gene lost 2 bases, with 12 bases spanning the gap. CDR1 and CDR2 from the germline V gene are SGHTA and FQGNSA. For the CDR3, the DNA is TGTGCCAGCAGCTCCGGGGGGCTTCCCTACAATGAGCAGTTCTTC. Encoded protein: CASSSGGLPYNEQFF.

The V call is TRBV27, the J call TRBJ2-1, with 7 bases lining up with TRBD1. With 4 bases clipped from V and 2 bases from J, the junction kept 8 bases outside the gene matches. The CDR3 is made up of 16 amino acids. Germline V gene data show CDR1 as MNHEY and CDR2 as SMNVEV (reference sequence). The CDR3 sequence is CASSSTRQGAYNEQFF. In DNA form, the CDR3 reads TGTGCCAGCAGTTCAACTCGACAGGGAGCCTACAATGAGCAGTTCTTC.

The rearrangement joins TRBV7-6 to TRBJ1-6; tentative D call: TRBD1 (5 bases). The length of the CDR3 is 14 residues. CDR1 and CDR2 (germline): SGHVS, FNYEAQ. The V end was cut by 4 bases, the J end by 5 bases, with 9 bases between. The chain's CDR3 is CASSSDRHNSPLHF. CDR3 DNA: TGTGCCAGCAGCTCCGACAGACATAATTCACCCCTCCACTTT.

This chain connects TRBV4-2 to TRBJ2-1, with 12 bases matching TRBD2. CDR1 LGHNA and CDR2 YNFKEQ come from the germline V gene. This CDR3 is built from 16 residues. Unmatched junction bases numbered 6, after V lost 0 bases and J lost 9 bases. Here the CDR3 reads CASSQEELAGGGEQFF. CDR3 in DNA: TGTGCCAGCAGCCAAGAAGAACTAGCGGGAGGAGGTGAGCAGTTCTTC.

The V and J genes are TRBV28 and TRBJ1-4; a weak D match, TRBD1 (6 bases). The CDR3 length is 11 residues. Between the trimmed V and J ends, which lost 2 bases and 13 bases, there was a span of 8 bases. Germline assignment: CDR1 MDHEN and CDR2 SYDVKM. Here the CDR3 reads CASSLRDILFF. CDR3 DNA: TGTGCCAGCAGTTTAAGGGACATACTGTTTTTT.

In this sample, this clone turned up a few times. The chain has TRBV27 and TRBJ1-1; perhaps TRBD1 as D (6 bases). The CDR3 consists of 13 residues. From germline, CDR1 is MNHEY and CDR2 SMNVEV (reference sequence). Trimming stripped 0 bases from V and 11 bases from J, with 13 bases between. The CDR3 DNA sequence: TGTGCCAGCAGTTTATCGCGGGGGGCGCATGCTTTCTTT. Translation: CASSLSRGAHAFF.

CDR3 DNA sequence: TGCGCCAGCAGGGGACTAGCGGGGCAGGGGGGAGAGACCCAGTACTTC. Translation: CASRGLAGQGGETQYF. The chain recombines TRBV5-1 with TRBJ2-5, with 13 bases aligning to TRBD2. Germline V gene lookup returns CDR1 SGHRS and CDR2 YFSETQ. This CDR3 is built from 16 residues. The V gene end was trimmed by 5 bases and the J gene end by 4 bases; junction bases not matched to a gene: 8.